This T cell receptor beta chain was sequenced during a study of CD8 T cells in Susac syndrome. Overall study findings and caveats: Clonal expansion involving Susac CD8+ cells peaked in TEMRA cells and active patients.

Trimming left V 8 bases short and J 5 bases short, with 13 bases between. The CDR3 sequence is 13 residues long. The germline V gene has CDR1 SEHNR and CDR2 FQNEAQ (reference sequence). For this clonotype: Its specificity is not known.

The patients with Susac syndrome satisfied recently defined diagnostic criteria for either definite or probable disease. FACS enriched CD8+ TEMRA cells, while bulk CD8+ and CD4+ were negatively isolated. Random hexamers served to reverse transcribe roughly 0.5 to 1 ug RNA. TCRdb reanalysed the immunoSEQ multiplex PCR reads using MiXCR and keeps one entry per CDR3 protein. The sample has some 110,000 distinct CDR3 sequences, around 94% seen once. Sequencing input: CD8+ T cells from PBMCs. This sequence was found in a human donor with Susac syndrome. The chain combines TRBV7-9 with TRBJ2-1, with a tentative D call TRBD2 (7 bases). The CDR3 DNA is TGTGCCAGCCGCCGGGGGGCGGACAATGAGCAGTTCTTC. Its protein product is CASRRGADNEQFF.